This is a list of T cell receptor beta chains from one sample in a study of blood T cell repertoires in COVID-19. Using immunoSEQ multiplex PCR, the repertoire was profiled, and TCRdb retains in-frame clones only, with some absent. The sample lists about 66,000 clones, 70% to 90% seen once, with around 3.9% in the top ten. The sequencing sample was made of peripheral blood. These receptors were obtained from a man in his 70s with acute or convalescent COVID-19. Each CDR3 is given with its conserved first and last residue. The order of the fields is CDR3 length, J gene, V gene, CDR3 protein.

CDR3 length: 13; J gene: TRBJ2-3; V gene: TRBV9; CDR3 protein: CASMGQSTDTQYF
CDR3 length: 14; J gene: TRBJ1-2; V gene: TRBV28; CDR3 protein: CASSLLGTDYGYTF
CDR3 length: 13; J gene: TRBJ1-1; V gene: TRBV6-5; CDR3 protein: CASSLQVNTEAFF
CDR3 length: 16; J gene: TRBJ1-6; V gene: TRBV19; CDR3 protein: CASSILNRGNNSPLHF
CDR3 length: 16; J gene: TRBJ2-2; V gene: TRBV9; CDR3 protein: CASSGSTGSRGGELFF
CDR3 length: 13; J gene: TRBJ1-3; V gene: TRBV27; CDR3 protein: CASSLTAGNTIYF
CDR3 length: 15; J gene: TRBJ2-7; V gene: TRBV4-1; CDR3 protein: CASSQDVGALIEQYF
CDR3 length: 13; J gene: TRBJ2-7; V gene: TRBV9; CDR3 protein: CASSPTDAYEQYF
CDR3 length: 14; J gene: TRBJ1-2; V gene: TRBV7-8; CDR3 protein: CASSLGQGGSGYTF
CDR3 length: 17; J gene: TRBJ2-6; V gene: TRBV18; CDR3 protein: CASSPRQGAQGANVLTF
CDR3 length: 13; J gene: TRBJ2-1; V gene: TRBV11-2; CDR3 protein: CASSSGILAGVFF
CDR3 length: 16; J gene: TRBJ1-4; V gene: TRBV18; CDR3 protein: CASSPFPPGANEKLFF
CDR3 length: 15; J gene: TRBJ2-7; V gene: TRBV4-1; CDR3 protein: CASSQLAGESYEQYF